The rows below give T cell receptor beta chains drawn from one sample of a study of T-cell memory formation after mild COVID-19. TCRdb used MiXCR to reprocess the 5' RACE reads, holding one entry per CDR3 protein. This repertoire shows over 300,000 distinct CDR3 sequences, 20% to 25% found once; its top ten account for over 20%. What was sequenced was PBMCs or a T cell subset sorted from them (not recorded which). The receptor set was obtained from a man aged 18 to 30 who had mild COVID-19 (a few samples of this study predate the infection). Cell type and time point are not known. CDR3s include the opening cysteine and the closing phenylalanine or tryptophan. The order of the fields is V gene, clone size, D gene, CDR3 protein. The D gene is left open where the match is weak. The size entry is marked missing in some rows and otherwise reads once, few, many or a size class.

TRBV5-1 many - CASGQNRAGETQYF
TRBV20-1 few TRBD1 CSLQGALSYEQYF
TRBV20-1 many - CSASPPGGSGNTIYF
TRBV4-3 - - CASSQAVLPAYEQYF
TRBV6-5 few - CASSYTPGDGELFF
TRBV5-1 - - CASSPGTASDTQYF
TRBV4-3 - TRBD2 CASSQEEAGGYEQYF
TRBV5-6 - - CASSLTGATYEQYF
TRBV11-2 - - CASRSTAHNSPLHF
TRBV20-1 - TRBD2 CSAARQSGGSYNEQFF
TRBV7-9 few - CASSLDAQSGNTIYF
TRBV28 many - CASRTPATDTQYF
TRBV29-1 - - CSVEDLQRGYTF
TRBV10-3 many - CAIMETRDTEAFF
TRBV20-1 few - CSAAGSTDTQYF
TRBV10-3 few - CAISESAGADTQYF
TRBV6-5 few - CASSYDRQETQYF
TRBV6-4 few - CASSERPSSYNEQFF
TRBV7-2 few - CASSSLLTKELFF
TRBV4-2 few - CASSQDLGNGVAKNIQYF
TRBV7-2 few - CASSAWGVDYEQYF
TRBV5-4 - - CASSLASQPVNTEAFF
TRBV19 few - CASTDTNTEAFF
TRBV27 - - CASSLGGRDEQYF
TRBV4-3 many - CASSQDWGRGGAGTDTQYF
TRBV7-2 - - CASSIGRPGDSPLHF
TRBV6-2/TRBV6-3 - - CATQAGAGYQETQYF
TRBV24-1 - - CATGPGRGQETQYF
TRBV28 - TRBD2 CARLGLAGYIGEQFF
TRBV4-1 - - CASSQVGYRTQYF
TRBV24-1 - TRBD2 CATAGLAENTGELFF
TRBV2 few - CASSDSPRGYEQYF
TRBV6-5 - - CASSRAAEAFF
TRBV24-1 few - CATSDFGTGTDTQYF
TRBV7-6 few TRBD2 CASSGQERGWDTQYF
TRBV11-2 - - CASRGEGGSGNTIYF
TRBV10-1 - TRBD1 CASSARRTGNTEAFF
TRBV5-1 few TRBD2 CASSIGLADVNEQFF
TRBV18 few - CASSPPTGTEAFF
TRBV7-9 many TRBD2 CASSLGQGLAAYF
TRBV10-2 - - CASSRLVRETQYF